The clone carrying this T cell receptor (beta chain) appeared once. The sample belongs to a study of T-cell memory formation after mild COVID-19. Trimming shortened V by 7 bases and J by 6 bases, and 12 bases separated the two germline ends. This CDR3 region has 13 residues. Per the germline V gene, CDR1 is LNHDA and CDR2 is SQIVND (reference sequence). TCRdb reprocessed the 5' RACE reads with MiXCR, giving one entry per CDR3 protein. The data hold about 400,000 distinct CDR3 sequences, with more than 20% observed a single time. Material for sequencing was PBMCs or a T cell subset sorted from them (not recorded which). This rearrangement joins TRBV19 to TRBJ2-2, with D unresolved. This sequence was found in an adult woman who had mild COVID-19 (a few samples of this study predate the infection). Cell type and time point are not known. CDR3 sequence reads: CASTLIGSGELFF. CDR3 in DNA: TGTGCCAGTACTTTAATAGGTTCCGGGGAGCTGTTTTTT.